This T cell receptor (beta chain) was profiled in a study of T cell changes during pregnancy in multiple sclerosis. Sequenced by immunoSEQ multiplex PCR; TCRdb stores in-frame clones only, minus some. The sample consists of approximately 40,000 clones, 92% of them appearing once. This TCR was recovered from a female donor with multiple sclerosis, enrolled in a pregnancy study. Sample: CD4+ T cells from peripheral blood mononuclear cells, taken in the third trimester of pregnancy.

The DNA of the CDR3 is TGTGCCGGGAAACGGGGAGAGCAGTTCTTC. Translating gives CAGKRGEQFF. The chain has TRBV30 and TRBJ2-1; a possible D gene is TRBD2 (5 bases). From germline, CDR1 is GTSNPN and CDR2 SVGIG (reference sequence). The CDR3 has 10 amino acids. V was pared by 8 bases and J by 10 bases, with 12 bases between.